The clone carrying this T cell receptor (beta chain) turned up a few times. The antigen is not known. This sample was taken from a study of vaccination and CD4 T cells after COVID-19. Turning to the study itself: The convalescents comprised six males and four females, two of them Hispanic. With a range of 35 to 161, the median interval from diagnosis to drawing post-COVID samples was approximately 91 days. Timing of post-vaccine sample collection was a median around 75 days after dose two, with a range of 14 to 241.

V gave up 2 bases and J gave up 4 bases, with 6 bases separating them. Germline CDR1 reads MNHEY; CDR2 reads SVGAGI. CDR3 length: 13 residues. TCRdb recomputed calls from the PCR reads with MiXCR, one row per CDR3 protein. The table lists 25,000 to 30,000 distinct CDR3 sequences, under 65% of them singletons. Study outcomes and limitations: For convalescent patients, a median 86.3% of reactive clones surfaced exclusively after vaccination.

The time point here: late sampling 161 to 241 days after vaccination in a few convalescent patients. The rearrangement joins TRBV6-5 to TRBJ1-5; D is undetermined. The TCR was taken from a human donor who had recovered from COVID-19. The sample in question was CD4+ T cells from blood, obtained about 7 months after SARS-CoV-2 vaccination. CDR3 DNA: TGTGCCAGCAGTTACGCGGCAAATCAGCCCCAGCATTTT. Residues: CASSYAANQPQHF.